A selection of T cell receptor beta chains follows, all from one sample in a study of early T cells in non-severe SARS-CoV-2 infection. From the 5' RACE reads, TCRdb called clonotypes with MiXCR, one entry per CDR3 protein. The data show roughly 50,000 distinct CDR3 sequences, 7% to 9% seen once. Sequencing used whole blood. The origin of the receptors is an adult who was a healthcare worker with PCR-confirmed SARS-CoV-2 infection or an uninfected control (not recorded which). Each CDR3 is given with its conserved first and last residue. A D gene is named only where the DNA matches it firmly. Size values are once, few and many counts, or a class for expanded clones, and some rows have none.

v_call: TRBV7-6
d_call: TRBD1
clone_size: many
j_call: TRBJ1-1
cdr3_aa: CASSGTGGENTEAFF
cdr3_nt: TGTGCCAGCAGCGGTACAGGGGGCGAGAACACTGAAGCTTTCTTT

v_call: TRBV11-2
d_call: .
clone_size: .
j_call: TRBJ2-3
cdr3_aa: CASSLIDETQYF
cdr3_nt: TGTGCCAGCAGCTTAATCGATGAGACGCAGTATTTT

v_call: TRBV20-1
d_call: .
clone_size: few
j_call: TRBJ1-1
cdr3_aa: CSALQGGPNTEAFF
cdr3_nt: TGCAGTGCTCTACAGGGAGGGCCGAACACTGAAGCTTTCTTT

v_call: TRBV13
d_call: .
clone_size: many
j_call: TRBJ2-7
cdr3_aa: CASSLGRTASYEQYF
cdr3_nt: TGTGCCAGCAGCTTAGGTCGGACGGCCTCCTACGAGCAGTACTTC

v_call: TRBV10-3
d_call: .
clone_size: many
j_call: TRBJ2-1
cdr3_aa: CAIKGDAEYNEQFF
cdr3_nt: TGTGCCATCAAAGGCGACGCGGAATACAATGAGCAGTTCTTC

v_call: TRBV24-1
d_call: .
clone_size: many
j_call: TRBJ2-3
cdr3_aa: CATSVGGQDTQYF
cdr3_nt: TGTGCCACCAGTGTAGGGGGGCAGGATACGCAGTATTTT

v_call: TRBV12-3/TRBV12-4
d_call: .
clone_size: many
j_call: TRBJ2-2
cdr3_aa: CASSFGAPGELFF
cdr3_nt: TGTGCCAGCAGTTTCGGGGCCCCCGGGGAGCTGTTTTTT

v_call: TRBV7-9
d_call: TRBD2
clone_size: .
j_call: TRBJ2-4
cdr3_aa: CASSFGTSGRGAKNIQYF
cdr3_nt: TGTGCCAGCAGCTTCGGGACTAGCGGGAGAGGAGCCAAAAACATTCAGTACTTC

v_call: TRBV20-1
d_call: TRBD1
clone_size: .
j_call: TRBJ1-2
cdr3_aa: CSVNTGGANYGYTF
cdr3_nt: TGCAGTGTTAATACAGGGGGAGCTAACTATGGCTACACCTTC

v_call: TRBV11-2
d_call: .
clone_size: many
j_call: TRBJ2-5
cdr3_aa: CASSLSQMYQETQYF
cdr3_nt: TGTGCCAGCAGTCTTTCGCAAATGTACCAAGAGACCCAGTACTTC

v_call: TRBV4-2
d_call: TRBD2
clone_size: many
j_call: TRBJ2-7
cdr3_aa: CASSGLAGDYEQYF
cdr3_nt: TGTGCCAGCAGCGGACTAGCGGGAGACTACGAGCAGTACTTC

v_call: TRBV10-3
d_call: TRBD2
clone_size: .
j_call: TRBJ2-3
cdr3_aa: CAISEEGSGDPDTQYF
cdr3_nt: TGTGCCATCAGCGAGGAAGGTAGCGGGGACCCAGATACGCAGTATTTT

v_call: TRBV4-3
d_call: .
clone_size: many
j_call: TRBJ1-2
cdr3_aa: CASSQDLGGADGYTF
cdr3_nt: TGCGCCAGCAGCCAAGACCTTGGAGGGGCTGATGGCTACACCTTC

v_call: TRBV7-2
d_call: .
clone_size: few
j_call: TRBJ1-4
cdr3_aa: CASSLAGTTNEKLFF
cdr3_nt: TGTGCCAGCAGCTTAGCGGGGACTACTAATGAAAAACTGTTTTTT

v_call: TRBV5-4
d_call: .
clone_size: many
j_call: TRBJ2-1
cdr3_aa: CASSLRRSSYNEQFF
cdr3_nt: TGTGCCAGCAGCTTGCGGCGGAGCTCCTACAATGAGCAGTTCTTC

v_call: TRBV9
d_call: .
clone_size: .
j_call: TRBJ2-2
cdr3_aa: CASSSIPLQPGLTELFF
cdr3_nt: TGTGCCAGCAGCTCCATACCCCTACAGCCCGGATTGACGGAGCTGTTTTTT

v_call: TRBV4-2
d_call: .
clone_size: many
j_call: TRBJ2-1
cdr3_aa: CASSQGASGGKDEQFF
cdr3_nt: TGTGCCAGCAGCCAAGGAGCAAGTGGGGGTAAGGATGAGCAGTTCTTC

v_call: TRBV27
d_call: .
clone_size: once
j_call: TRBJ1-3
cdr3_aa: CASSPTGGFVAENTIYF
cdr3_nt: TGTGCCAGCAGTCCCACCGGGGGGTTTGTTGCTGAAAACACCATATATTTT

v_call: TRBV7-6
d_call: .
clone_size: .
j_call: TRBJ2-1
cdr3_aa: CASSLGPGEYYNEQFF
cdr3_nt: TGTGCCAGCAGCTTAGGCCCAGGGGAATATTACAATGAGCAGTTCTTC

v_call: TRBV29-1
d_call: .
clone_size: .
j_call: TRBJ2-3
cdr3_aa: CSVEDLGGTDTQYF
cdr3_nt: TGCAGCGTTGAAGATCTAGGAGGGACAGATACGCAGTATTTT

v_call: TRBV6-2/TRBV6-3
d_call: .
clone_size: .
j_call: TRBJ2-5
cdr3_aa: CASSAPGPTETQYF
cdr3_nt: TGTGCCAGCAGTGCTCCGGGCCCGACGGAGACCCAGTACTTC

v_call: TRBV19
d_call: TRBD2
clone_size: many
j_call: TRBJ2-3
cdr3_aa: CATQRGNGDTQYF
cdr3_nt: TGTGCCACCCAGCGGGGGAACGGGGATACGCAGTATTTT

v_call: TRBV28
d_call: TRBD1
clone_size: many
j_call: TRBJ2-2
cdr3_aa: CASSFGTGNGGELFF
cdr3_nt: TGTGCCAGCAGTTTCGGGACAGGGAACGGCGGGGAGCTGTTTTTT

v_call: TRBV6-5
d_call: TRBD1
clone_size: many
j_call: TRBJ1-5
cdr3_aa: CASSQGADQPQHF
cdr3_nt: TGTGCCAGCAGTCAGGGGGCCGATCAGCCCCAGCATTTT

v_call: TRBV28
d_call: .
clone_size: few
j_call: TRBJ2-7
cdr3_aa: CASSFGTYEQYF
cdr3_nt: TGTGCCAGCAGCTTCGGAACCTACGAGCAGTACTTC

v_call: TRBV12-3/TRBV12-4
d_call: .
clone_size: .
j_call: TRBJ2-2
cdr3_aa: CASSLGQGELFF
cdr3_nt: TGTGCCAGCAGTTTAGGACAGGGGGAGCTGTTTTTT

v_call: TRBV30
d_call: .
clone_size: many
j_call: TRBJ2-1
cdr3_aa: CARGKLAPHNEQFF
cdr3_nt: TGTGCCCGTGGAAAACTAGCCCCCCACAATGAGCAGTTCTTC

v_call: TRBV6-6
d_call: .
clone_size: many
j_call: TRBJ1-4
cdr3_aa: CASRPGATNEKLFF
cdr3_nt: TGTGCCAGCAGGCCGGGGGCAACTAATGAAAAACTGTTTTTT

v_call: TRBV9
d_call: .
clone_size: few
j_call: TRBJ1-5
cdr3_aa: CASSPDPGTVSNQPQHF
cdr3_nt: TGTGCCAGCAGCCCGGACCCCGGGACGGTTAGCAATCAGCCCCAGCATTTT

v_call: TRBV4-2
d_call: TRBD2
clone_size: few
j_call: TRBJ2-1
cdr3_aa: CASSQDGTSGTIQFF
cdr3_nt: TGTGCCAGCAGCCAAGACGGGACTAGCGGGACCATACAGTTCTTC

v_call: TRBV11-3
d_call: .
clone_size: medium-sized
j_call: TRBJ2-3
cdr3_aa: CASSEGTDTQYF
cdr3_nt: TGTGCCAGCAGCGAGGGCACAGATACGCAGTATTTT

v_call: TRBV7-2
d_call: TRBD2
clone_size: .
j_call: TRBJ2-7
cdr3_aa: CASSLSGLAGGRQQYF
cdr3_nt: TGTGCCAGCAGCTTATCGGGTCTAGCGGGGGGCCGGCAGCAGTACTTC

v_call: TRBV7-9
d_call: .
clone_size: .
j_call: TRBJ1-1
cdr3_aa: CASSLGLSLNTEAFF
cdr3_nt: TGTGCCAGCAGCTTAGGGCTTTCCTTGAACACTGAAGCTTTCTTT

v_call: TRBV4-3
d_call: TRBD1
clone_size: many
j_call: TRBJ1-4
cdr3_aa: CASSQWTGATNEKLFF
cdr3_nt: TGCGCCAGCAGCCAATGGACAGGTGCAACTAATGAAAAACTGTTTTTT

v_call: TRBV7-2
d_call: .
clone_size: medium-sized
j_call: TRBJ2-3
cdr3_aa: CASSLADTQYF
cdr3_nt: TGTGCCAGCAGCTTAGCAGATACGCAGTATTTT

v_call: TRBV10-3
d_call: TRBD2
clone_size: few
j_call: TRBJ2-5
cdr3_aa: CAISRLAGEETQYF
cdr3_nt: TGTGCCATCAGTCGACTAGCGGGGGAAGAGACCCAGTACTTC

v_call: TRBV7-2
d_call: .
clone_size: many
j_call: TRBJ2-7
cdr3_aa: CASSLGPRYEQYF
cdr3_nt: TGTGCCAGCAGCTTGGGACCACGATACGAGCAGTACTTC

v_call: TRBV29-1
d_call: .
clone_size: .
j_call: TRBJ1-2
cdr3_aa: CSAGGGPYGYTF
cdr3_nt: TGCAGCGCCGGGGGGGGACCCTATGGCTACACCTTC

v_call: TRBV9
d_call: .
clone_size: many
j_call: TRBJ2-5
cdr3_aa: CASSVGVQETQYF
cdr3_nt: TGTGCCAGCAGCGTAGGGGTGCAAGAGACCCAGTACTTC

v_call: TRBV11-2
d_call: .
clone_size: few
j_call: TRBJ2-1
cdr3_aa: CASSSRTGGNEQFF
cdr3_nt: TGTGCCAGCAGCTCTAGGACCGGGGGCAATGAGCAGTTCTTC

v_call: TRBV7-2
d_call: .
clone_size: many
j_call: TRBJ2-1
cdr3_aa: CASSLFGGKDEQFF
cdr3_nt: TGTGCCAGCAGCTTATTTGGGGGAAAGGATGAGCAGTTCTTC

v_call: TRBV28
d_call: .
clone_size: many
j_call: TRBJ1-4
cdr3_aa: CASSTPRGRPTNEKLFF
cdr3_nt: TGTGCCAGCAGTACGCCCCGGGGGCGTCCGACTAATGAAAAACTGTTTTTT